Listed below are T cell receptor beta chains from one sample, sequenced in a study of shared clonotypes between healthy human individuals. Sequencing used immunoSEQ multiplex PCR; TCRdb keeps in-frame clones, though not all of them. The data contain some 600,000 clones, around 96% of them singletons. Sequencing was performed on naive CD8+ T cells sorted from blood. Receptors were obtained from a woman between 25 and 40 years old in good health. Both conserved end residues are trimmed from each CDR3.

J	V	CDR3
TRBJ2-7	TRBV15	ATSSLSLSEQY
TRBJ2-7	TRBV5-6	ASSLDLLTYEQY
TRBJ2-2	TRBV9	ASSVGWENTGELF
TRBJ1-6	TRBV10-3	AISEFGTPGEYNSPLH
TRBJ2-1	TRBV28	ASSRGLAPYNEQF
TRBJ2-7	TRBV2	ASSMTESDYEQY
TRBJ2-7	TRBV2	ASSEFISGSPFSYEQY
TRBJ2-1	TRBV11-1	ASSSDYNNEQF
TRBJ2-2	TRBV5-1	ASSPPSGERDTGELF
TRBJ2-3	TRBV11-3	ASSPGGSTDTQY
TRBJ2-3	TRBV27	ASSRRNTDTQY
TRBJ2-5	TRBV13	ASSTGTGKETQY
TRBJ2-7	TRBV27	ASSFGATGPYEQY
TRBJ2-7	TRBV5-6	ASSLALADYEQY
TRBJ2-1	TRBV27	ASTSSGRGGEQF
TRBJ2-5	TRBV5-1	ASSLDRDAPWKTQY
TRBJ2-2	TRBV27	ASSQLAGAGELF